The source of this TCR beta chain is a study of blood T cells in healthy people across ages. Together with a sample-barcoded 5' primer, a J-beta primer mix was included in a second PCR lasting about 6 to 11 cycles. From the 5' RACE reads, TCRdb called clonotypes with MiXCR, one entry per CDR3 protein. The profile covers about 540,000 distinct CDR3 sequences, with about 24% appearing a single time and 7.5% to 9% taken by the ten largest. This CDR3 has 13 amino acids. Germline loops: CDR1 DFQATT, CDR2 SNEGSKA (reference sequence). With 2 bases removed from V and 1 base from J, the gap between germline ends came to 8 bases. There are a few counts of this clonotype. Its specificity is unknown. Overall study findings and caveats: In older individuals, TCR beta diversity per million T cells was lower, falling roughly linearly with age.

These data also featured in a second study, about T cells of mothers and their children. That study reports: Second-PCR amplification with M1S added sample barcodes and 2-4 random nucleotides.

The sample comprised blood. This receptor was obtained from a boy between 10 and 17 years old in good health. V is TRBV20-1 and J is TRBJ2-5, with D possibly being TRBD1 (5 bases). Here the CDR3 reads CSARSRGQETQYF. The CDR3 coding sequence is TGCAGTGCTAGATCAAGGGGCCAAGAGACCCAGTACTTC.